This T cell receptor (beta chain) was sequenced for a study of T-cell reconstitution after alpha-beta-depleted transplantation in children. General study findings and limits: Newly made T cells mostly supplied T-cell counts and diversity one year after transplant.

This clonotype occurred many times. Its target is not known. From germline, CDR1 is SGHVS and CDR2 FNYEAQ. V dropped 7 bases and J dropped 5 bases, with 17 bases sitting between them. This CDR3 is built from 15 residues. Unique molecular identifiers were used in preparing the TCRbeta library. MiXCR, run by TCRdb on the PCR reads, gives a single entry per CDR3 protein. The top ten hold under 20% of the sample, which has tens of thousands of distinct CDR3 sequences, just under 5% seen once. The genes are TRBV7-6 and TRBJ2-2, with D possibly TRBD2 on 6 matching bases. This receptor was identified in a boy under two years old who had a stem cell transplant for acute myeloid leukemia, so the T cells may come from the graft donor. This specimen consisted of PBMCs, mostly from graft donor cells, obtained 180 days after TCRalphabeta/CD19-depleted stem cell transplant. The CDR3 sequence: CASTQRPGRTGELFF. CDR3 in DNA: TGTGCCAGCACCCAACGACCGGGGAGGACCGGGGAGCTGTTTTTT.